This T cell receptor beta chain came from a study of cytotoxic CD8 clonotypes in ibrutinib-treated CLL. Whole-study results and caveats: Baseline clonality, above age-matched healthy donor levels, tracked circulating CD8+ T-cell counts. Few clonotypes were public, and these shrank or held steady under treatment.

Trimming left V 7 bases short and J 5 bases short, with 20 bases between. The germline gives CDR1 SNHLY, CDR2 FYNNEI. The CDR3 runs to 15 residues. Turning to this clone: Its antigen remains unknown.

Clones were read by immunoSEQ multiplex PCR, and TCRdb kept only the in-frame ones, dropping some. The data hold 150,000 to 200,000 clones, with roughly 80% observed a single time. Sequencing used PBMCs, obtained after 12 months of ibrutinib treatment. The sequence came from a human donor with chronic lymphocytic leukemia. The chain employs TRBV2 and TRBJ1-2; D perhaps matches TRBD1 (6 bases). CDR3 residues: CASTADSGGLYGYTF. CDR3 in DNA: TGTGCCAGCACCGCGGACTCGGGGGGCCTTTATGGCTACACCTTC.